The clone carrying this TCR beta chain was counted many times. CDR3 length: 15 amino acids. The trim removed 5 bases at V and 6 bases at J, leaving 10 bases unmatched. Germline lookup yields CDR1 MDHEN and CDR2 SYDVKM. These data come from a study of HIV-infected children after antiretroviral therapy interruption. Treatment defined: PENTA 11 planned treatment interruption arm or continuous ART arm. A 3' RACE protocol on RNA, with unique molecular identifiers, produced the TCR library. TCRdb re-derived calls from the 3' RACE reads in MiXCR, one entry per CDR3 protein. The table includes around 16,000 distinct CDR3 sequences, roughly 3.5% detected once.

This clonotype was obtained from a child aged 2 to 17 with HIV. This sample comprised CD45RA+ CD4+ T cells from PBMCs, obtained from a donor given antiretroviral therapy, either interrupted or continuous. As to subset: naive CD4+ CD45RA+ CD45RO- T cells. V is TRBV28 and J is TRBJ2-1; 7 bases fit TRBD1. The CDR3 spells CASSGQVKFSNEQFF. CDR3 coding DNA: TGTGCCAGCAGTGGACAGGTCAAGTTTAGCAATGAGCAGTTCTTC.